This T cell receptor beta chain was found in a study of T cells in women clearing cervical HPV infection. Whole-study context: Blood came at first lesion visit for cases, post-clearance for controls. Cases' blood sampling followed lesion detection by median about 150 days (90 to 200).

The CDR3 is made up of 15 amino acids. The ends were cut back, 4 bases at V and 5 bases at J, with 18 bases in the middle. CDR1 SGHNT and CDR2 YYREEE come from the germline V gene (reference sequence). Some clones are missing from TCRdb's copy, which holds only in-frame ones; the method was immunoSEQ multiplex PCR. The sample data list approximately 41,000 clones. Concerning this clone itself: From the germline J gene comes the end of the CDR3, since the read stops 3 residues before it.

This sequence joins TRBV5-4 and TRBJ1-1; possibly TRBD1 for D (6 bases). This TCR was sampled from a woman between 18 and 75 years old with a cervical HPV16 infection that either progressed to CIN3+ or cleared (not recorded which). Sample: blood buffy coat. The CDR3 bases that were read are TGTGCCAGCAGCCTTAAATTGGGGGCAGAAACTGAA. Residues: CASSLKLGAETE. Given in full, the CDR3 is CASSLKLGAETEAFF.